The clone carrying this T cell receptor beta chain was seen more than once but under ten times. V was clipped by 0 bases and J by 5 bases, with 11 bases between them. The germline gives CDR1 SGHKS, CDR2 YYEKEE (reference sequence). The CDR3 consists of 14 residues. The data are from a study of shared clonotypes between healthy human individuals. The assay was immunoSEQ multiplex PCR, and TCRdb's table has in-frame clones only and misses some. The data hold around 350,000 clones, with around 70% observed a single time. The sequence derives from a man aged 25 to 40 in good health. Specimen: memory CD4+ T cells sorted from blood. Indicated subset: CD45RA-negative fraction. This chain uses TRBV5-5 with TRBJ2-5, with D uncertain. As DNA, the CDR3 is TGTGCCAGCAGCTTGGGGGCGCCAATGGAGACCCAGTACTTC. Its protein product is CASSLGAPMETQYF.